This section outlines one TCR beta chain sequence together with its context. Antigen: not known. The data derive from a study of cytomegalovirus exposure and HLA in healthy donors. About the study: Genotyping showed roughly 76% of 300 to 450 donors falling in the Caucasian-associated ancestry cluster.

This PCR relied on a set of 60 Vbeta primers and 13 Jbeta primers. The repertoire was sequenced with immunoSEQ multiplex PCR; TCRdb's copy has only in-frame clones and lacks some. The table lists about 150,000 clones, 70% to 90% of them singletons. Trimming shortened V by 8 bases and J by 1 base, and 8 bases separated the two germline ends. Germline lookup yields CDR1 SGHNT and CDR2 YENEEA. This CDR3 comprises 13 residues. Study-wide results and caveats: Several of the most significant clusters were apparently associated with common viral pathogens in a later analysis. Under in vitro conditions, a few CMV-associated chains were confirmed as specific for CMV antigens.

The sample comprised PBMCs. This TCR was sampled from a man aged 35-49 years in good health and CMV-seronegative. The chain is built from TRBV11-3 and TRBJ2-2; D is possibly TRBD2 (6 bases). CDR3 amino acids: CASSGRNTGELFF. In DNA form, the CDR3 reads TGTGCCAGCTCCGGGAGGAACACCGGGGAGCTGTTTTTT.